The 10 T cell receptor beta chains presented below share a single source sample, sequenced in a study of blood T cell repertoires in COVID-19 (dated by TCRdb to 2018 to 2021). Libraries were built with the immunoSEQ multiplex PCR assay. Sourced from immuneACCESS, this table was stored by TCRdb with only in-frame sequences that have V and J called. A share of the clones is absent; for the studies checked, an unresolved V gene accounts for under half, and the remainder has no known explanation. For this sample there are fewer than 100,000 clones; roughly 91% appear just once. 4.5% to 6% of the sample is in the top ten clones. Sequences were obtained from peripheral blood. The receptors derive from a woman aged 80 or over with acute or convalescent COVID-19.

In this sample, this clone turned up once. This rearrangement joins TRBV7-8 to TRBJ1-1, with a weak D call TRBD1 (6 bases). Germline-derived CDR1 and CDR2 are SGHVS and FQNEAQ. The CDR3 sequence is 16 residues long. The V end was cut by 1 base, the J end by 2 bases, with 14 bases between. This CDR3 reads CASSLGAGGRNTEAFF. The CDR3 DNA is TGTGCCAGCAGCTTAGGGGCGGGGGGCCGTAACACTGAAGCTTTCTTT.

About this clone itself: One end of the junction varies from germline; a read error may be responsible. This rearrangement joins TRBV19 to TRBJ2-5; 7 bases agree with TRBD1. The germline V gene encodes CDR1 LNHDA and CDR2 SQIVND (reference sequence). The CDR3 runs 13 residues. CDR3 residues: CASSIGGKETQYF. CDR3 DNA: TGTGCCAGTAGCATAGGGGGCAAAGAGACCCAGTACTTC.

This sequence joins TRBV12-5 and TRBJ2-3; TRBD2 is a possible D gene (7 bases). In germline, CDR1 is LGHNT, CDR2 FRNRAP. Trimming left V 0 bases short and J 4 bases short, with 8 bases between. The CDR3 has 14 amino acids. The CDR3 region is CASGLVGGADTQYF. The CDR3 DNA is TGTGCTAGTGGTTTGGTAGGGGGGGCAGATACGCAGTATTTT.

This clone was observed a handful of times. This chain uses TRBV12-3 or TRBV12-4 with TRBJ1-1; D ambiguous. The length of the CDR3 is 13 residues. With 6 bases removed from V and 5 bases from J, the gap between germline ends came to 13 bases. CDR3 sequence (DNA): TGTGCCAGCAGCCCCCTGCTGAGGACTGAAGCTTTCTTT. Translating it yields CASSPLLRTEAFF.

This clone was counted a single time. The chain combines TRBV28 with TRBJ2-3; D not resolved. CDR1 is MDHEN, CDR2 SYDVKM, per germline. V lost 4 bases and J 4 bases, leaving 6 bases between the germline ends. The CDR3 is 12 residues long. The CDR3 spells CASSSGPDTQYF. The CDR3 DNA sequence: TGTGCCAGCAGTTCAGGCCCAGATACGCAGTATTTT.

The V call is TRBV4-3, the J call TRBJ1-4; weak D call: TRBD1 (5 bases). There are 16 residues in the CDR3. Germline V gene lookup returns CDR1 LGHNA and CDR2 YSLEER. Trimming removed 1 base from V and 4 bases from J, with 13 bases in between. Here the CDR3 reads CASSQGGAGVNEKLFF. CDR3 bases: TGCGCCAGCAGCCAAGGAGGGGCGGGAGTTAATGAAAAACTGTTTTTT.

V is TRBV11-2 and J is TRBJ1-5, with no clear D. V lost 1 base and J 3 bases, leaving 7 bases between the germline ends. The germline CDR1 and CDR2 sequences are SGHAT and FQNNGV. This CDR3 has 14 amino acids. This CDR3 is CASSLGQANQPQHF. The CDR3, as DNA: TGTGCCAGCAGCTTAGGGCAGGCCAATCAGCCCCAGCATTTT.

The chain combines TRBV24-1 with TRBJ2-7; D gene ambiguous. The CDR3 is 17 residues long. The V end was cut by 4 bases, the J end by 3 bases, with 21 bases between. Germline V CDR1 and CDR2: KGHDR, SFDVKD. CDR3 sequence (DNA): TGTGCCACCAGTGACCCCGCCTCAAGCTACCTTTACTACGAGCAGTACTTC. As protein: CATSDPASSYLYYEQYF.

This chain links TRBV9 with TRBJ2-7, with D possibly TRBD2 on 6 matching bases. The CDR3 covers 15 residues. The V end lost 4 bases, the J end lost 6 bases, and 20 bases lay between the germline ends. Germline V gene lookup returns CDR1 SGDLS and CDR2 YYNGEE. CDR3 residues: CASSPAGTPASEQYF. CDR3 nucleotides: TGTGCCAGCAGCCCGGCGGGGACTCCCGCCTCCGAGCAGTACTTC.

The genes are TRBV29-1 and TRBJ1-2; TRBD1 might be the D (6 bases). V lost 4 bases to trimming and J lost 8 bases, with 20 bases between them. Per the germline V gene, CDR1 is SQVTM and CDR2 is ANQGSEA. The CDR3 runs to 14 residues. CDR3 DNA: TGCAGCGTTGTGGGGGGGGCACCCACCGTCGGCTACACCTTC. This translates into CSVVGGAPTVGYTF.